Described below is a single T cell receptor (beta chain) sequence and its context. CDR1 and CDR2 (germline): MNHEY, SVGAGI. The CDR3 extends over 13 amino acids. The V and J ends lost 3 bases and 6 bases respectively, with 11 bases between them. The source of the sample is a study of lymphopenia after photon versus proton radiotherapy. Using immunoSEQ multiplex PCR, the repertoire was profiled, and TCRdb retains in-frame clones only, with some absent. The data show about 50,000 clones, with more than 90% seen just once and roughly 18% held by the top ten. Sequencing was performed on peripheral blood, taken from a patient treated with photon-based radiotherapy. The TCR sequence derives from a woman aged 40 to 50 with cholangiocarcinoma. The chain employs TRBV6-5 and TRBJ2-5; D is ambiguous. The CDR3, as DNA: TGTGCCAGCAGTTATACCTGGGTAAAGACCCAGTACTTC. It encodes CASSYTWVKTQYF.